The T cell receptor beta chain described here comes from a study of radiation and T cells in renal cell carcinoma. Overall study results and limits: No pretreatment tumor biopsies were available for baseline clonotypes.

The method was immunoSEQ multiplex PCR; TCRdb's version includes in-frame clones alone and lacks a portion of them. The table has about 22,000 clones, roughly 80% seen once. Note on this clone: As yet, its antigen is unknown.

The time point: baseline pretreatment blood. Noted treatment: 15 Gy SBRT to primary tumor, nephrectomy 4 weeks later. After SBRT, blood was collected at 2 and 4 weeks, plus baseline. V lost 2 bases and J lost 7, with 6 bases in between. CDR3 length equals 12 residues. From germline, CDR1 is MDHEN and CDR2 SYDVKM. The TCR originated in a man aged 60 to 69 with renal cell carcinoma. The starting material was blood, obtained from a patient whose treatment included radiotherapy and nephrectomy. This chain links TRBV28 with TRBJ1-5, with no clear D. The chain's CDR3 is CASSLLNQPQHF. Written as DNA, the CDR3 is TGTGCCAGCAGTTTACTTAACCAGCCCCAGCATTTT.